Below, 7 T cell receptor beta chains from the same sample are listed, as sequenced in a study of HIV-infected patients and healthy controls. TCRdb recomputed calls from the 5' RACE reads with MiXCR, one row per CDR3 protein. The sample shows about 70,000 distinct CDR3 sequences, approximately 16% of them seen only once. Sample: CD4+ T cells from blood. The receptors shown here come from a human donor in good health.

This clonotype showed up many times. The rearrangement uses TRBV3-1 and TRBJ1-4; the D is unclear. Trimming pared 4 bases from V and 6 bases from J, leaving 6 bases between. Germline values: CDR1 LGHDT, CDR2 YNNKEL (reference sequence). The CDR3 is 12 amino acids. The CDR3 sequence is CASSRLDEKLFF. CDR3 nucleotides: TGTGCCAGCAGCCGTTTGGATGAAAAACTGTTTTTT.

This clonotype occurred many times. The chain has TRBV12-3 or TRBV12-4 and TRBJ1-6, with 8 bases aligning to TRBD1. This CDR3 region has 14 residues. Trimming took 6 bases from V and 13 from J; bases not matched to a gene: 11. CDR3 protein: CASSPGQGLDPLHF. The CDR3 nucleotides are TGTGCCAGCAGCCCAGGACAGGGCCTAGATCCCCTCCACTTT.

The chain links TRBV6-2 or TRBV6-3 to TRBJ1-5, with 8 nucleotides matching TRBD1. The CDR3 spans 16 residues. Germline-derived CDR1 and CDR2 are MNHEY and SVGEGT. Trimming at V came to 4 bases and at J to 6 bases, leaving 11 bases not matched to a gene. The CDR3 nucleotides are TGTGCCAGCAGTTTGGGGTACCGGGACAGGTTTCAGCCCCAGCATTTT. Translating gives CASSLGYRDRFQPQHF.

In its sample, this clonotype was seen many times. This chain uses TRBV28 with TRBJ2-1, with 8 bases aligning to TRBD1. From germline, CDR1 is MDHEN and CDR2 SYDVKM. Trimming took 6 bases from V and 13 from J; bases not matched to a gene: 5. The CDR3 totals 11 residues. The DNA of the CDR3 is TGTGCCAGCAGCAGGACAGGGTTTCAGTTCTTC. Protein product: CASSRTGFQFF.

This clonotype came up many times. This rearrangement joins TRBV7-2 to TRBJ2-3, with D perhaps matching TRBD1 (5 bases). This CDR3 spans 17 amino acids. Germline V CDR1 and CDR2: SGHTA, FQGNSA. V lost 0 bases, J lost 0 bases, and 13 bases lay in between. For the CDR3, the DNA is TGTGCCAGCAGCTTAGCGGACACCATCACTAGCACAGATACGCAGTATTTT. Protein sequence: CASSLADTITSTDTQYF.

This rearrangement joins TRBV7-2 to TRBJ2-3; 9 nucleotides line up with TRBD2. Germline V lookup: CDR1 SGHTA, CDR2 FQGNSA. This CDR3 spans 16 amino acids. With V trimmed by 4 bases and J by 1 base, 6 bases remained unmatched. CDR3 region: CASSSVASGGTDTQYF. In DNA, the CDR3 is TGTGCCAGCAGCTCTGTAGCTAGCGGGGGCACAGATACGCAGTATTTT.

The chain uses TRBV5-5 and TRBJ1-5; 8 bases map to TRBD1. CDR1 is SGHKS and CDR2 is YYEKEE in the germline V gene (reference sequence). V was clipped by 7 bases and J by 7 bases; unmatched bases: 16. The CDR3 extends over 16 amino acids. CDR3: CASRASGQGILQPQHF. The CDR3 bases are TGTGCCAGCCGAGCTTCAGGACAGGGAATACTACAGCCCCAGCATTTT.